Listed here are 29 T cell receptor beta chains from one sample, sequenced in a study of blood T cell repertoires in COVID-19. Repertoires were generated with immunoSEQ multiplex PCR, while TCRdb's copy carries only in-frame clones and drops some. Among 44,000 or so clones listed, roughly nine tenths were seen once. Material: peripheral blood. Source of these receptors: a human donor in a cohort sampled during active COVID-19.

The chain has TRBV19 and TRBJ2-1; 7 bases fit TRBD2. This CDR3 has 15 residues. V was pared by 6 bases and J by 4 bases, with 9 bases of the junction left unmatched. The germline V gene has CDR1 LNHDA and CDR2 SQIVND (reference sequence). CDR3: CASSPRGGPYNEQFF. CDR3 DNA: TGTGCCAGTAGCCCTCGCGGGGGTCCTTACAATGAGCAGTTCTTC. The full variable domain, in which reference TRBV19 and TRBJ2-1 provide the parts outside the CDR3, is DGGITQSPKYLFRKEGQNVTLSCEQNLNHDAMYWYRQDPGQGLRLIYYSQIVNDFQKGDIAEGYSVSREKKESFPLTVTSAQKNPTAFYLCASSPRGGPYNEQFFGPGTRLTVL.

The chain joins TRBV6-1 to TRBJ1-6; TRBD1 agrees at 7 bases. The CDR3 runs 15 residues. The germline CDR1 and CDR2 sequences are MNHNS and SASEGT. Trimming took 3 bases from V and 7 from J; bases not matched to a gene: 6. CDR3 region: CASSDYGRGNSPLHF. Written as DNA, the CDR3 is TGTGCCAGCAGTGATTATGGCAGGGGGAATTCACCCCTCCACTTT.

CDR3 coding DNA: TGTGCCAGCAGCGTCTCGGGACAGGGTCATTCACCCCTCCACTTT. Translating it yields CASSVSGQGHSPLHF. The chain is built from TRBV9 and TRBJ1-6; 9 nucleotides match TRBD1. From germline, CDR1 is SGDLS and CDR2 YYNGEE. Losses at the gene ends were 2 bases for V and 8 bases for J; bases not matched to a gene: 5. The CDR3 is 15 residues long.

The rearrangement uses TRBV5-5 and TRBJ1-6; no clear D. Germline assignment: CDR1 SGHKS and CDR2 YYEKEE (reference sequence). CDR3 length equals 15 residues. V gave up 5 bases and J gave up 8 bases, with 17 bases separating them. DNA of the CDR3: TGTGCCAGCAGGGATCAGGACGGGAGCCATTCACCCCTCCACTTT. It translates to CASRDQDGSHSPLHF.

There are a few counts of this clone. This chain joins TRBV3-1 (or the pseudogene TRBV3-2) and TRBJ1-2; D is undetermined. Germline CDR1 and CDR2: LGHDT and YNNKEL (reference sequence). This CDR3 is built from 11 residues. Deletions cut 2 bases from V and 7 bases from J, with 5 bases between. CDR3 sequence (DNA): TGTGCCAGCAGCCAAATCGGTGGCTACACCTTC. Amino acids: CASSQIGGYTF.

The V gene is TRBV5-6, the J gene TRBJ1-1; D is possibly TRBD1 (6 bases). Germline loops: CDR1 SGHDT, CDR2 YYEEEE. This CDR3 spans 16 amino acids. Deletions cut 4 bases from V and 1 base from J, with 17 bases between. CDR3 protein: CASSGYRDVQNTEAFF. CDR3 nucleotide sequence: TGTGCCAGCAGCGGATACAGGGACGTCCAGAACACTGAAGCTTTCTTT.

The chain couples TRBV19 to TRBJ2-3; 7 positions agree with TRBD2. J lost 2 bases, V lost 5 bases, and 7 bases had no gene match. The CDR3 length is 15 residues. Germline lookup yields CDR1 LNHDA and CDR2 SQIVND (reference sequence). CDR3 DNA: TGTGCCAGTAGTCTGCCTAGCGGCTTCACAGATACGCAGTATTTT. It specifies CASSLPSGFTDTQYF.

V gene TRBV6-5 combines with J gene TRBJ1-3, with D hard to call. This CDR3 has 16 residues. V was clipped by 0 bases and J by 8 bases, with 17 bases between them. Germline-derived CDR1 and CDR2 are MNHEY and SVGAGI. CDR3 sequence reads: CASSYSVLMPEDTIYF. CDR3 DNA sequence: TGTGCCAGCAGTTACTCGGTCCTCATGCCTGAGGACACCATATATTTT.

V usage is TRBV5-1 and J usage is TRBJ1-1; D is unresolved. Trimming removed 2 bases at V and 8 bases at J, with 16 bases between. CDR1 SGHRS and CDR2 YFSETQ come from the germline V gene. The CDR3 length is 14 residues. CDR3 loop: CASSFPHGGEEAFF. DNA for the CDR3: TGCGCCAGCAGCTTCCCTCACGGCGGGGAAGAAGCTTTCTTT.

The V gene is TRBV27, the J gene TRBJ1-5; unclear D gene. The germline gives CDR1 MNHEY, CDR2 SMNVEV (reference sequence). V dropped 3 bases and J dropped 4 bases, with 7 bases sitting between them. CDR3 size: 13 residues. The DNA of the CDR3 is TGTGCCAGCAGTTTGCGGGAAAATCAGCCCCAGCATTTT. As protein: CASSLRENQPQHF.

V gene TRBV7-2 combines with J gene TRBJ2-1; no clear D gene. V was pared by 1 base and J by 6 bases, with 7 bases between. Germline values: CDR1 SGHTA, CDR2 FQGNSA. The CDR3 has 13 residues. CDR3 nucleotide sequence: TGTGCCAGCAGCTTAGACAGACGCAATGAGCAGTTCTTC. This sequence encodes CASSLDRRNEQFF.

The chain is built from TRBV3-1 (or the pseudogene TRBV3-2) and TRBJ1-1; 9 nucleotides line up with TRBD1. Germline V gene data show CDR1 as LGHDT and CDR2 as YNNKEL (reference sequence). This CDR3 is built from 15 residues. V lost 4 bases and J lost 2; bases outside the gene matches: 5. The CDR3: CASSLRTGANTEAFF. The CDR3, as DNA: TGTGCCAGCAGCCTCCGGACAGGGGCAAACACTGAAGCTTTCTTT.

The rearrangement joins TRBV19 to TRBJ2-2; 12 bases match TRBD2. The V segment lost 5 bases and the J segment 6 bases; nucleotides outside the gene matches: 4. The CDR3 length is 15 residues. Germline CDR1 LNHDA, CDR2 SQIVND (reference sequence). The CDR3 bases are TGTGCCAGTAGTTTCTCTAGCGGGGGGGCCGGGGAGCTGTTTTTT. Residues: CASSFSSGGAGELFF.

The chain combines TRBV4-1 with TRBJ1-2; tentatively, D is TRBD1 (5 bases). The CDR3 is 15 amino acids. Germline CDR1 and CDR2: MGHRA and YSYEKL. V lost 3 bases and J 2 bases, leaving 13 bases between the germline ends. The CDR3 coding sequence is TGCGCCAGCAGCCAGGGGAGGACATTGAACTATGGCTACACCTTC. It specifies CASSQGRTLNYGYTF.

The rearrangement uses TRBV5-1 and TRBJ1-2; TRBD1 matches 9 bases. Trimming cost V 3 bases and J 3 bases; bases outside gene matches: 9. The CDR3 runs 16 residues. CDR1 is SGHRS and CDR2 is YFSETQ in the germline V gene. As DNA, the CDR3 is TGCGCCAGCAGCTCGTTAACAGGGGGCCTGCACTATGGCTACACCTTC. It encodes CASSSLTGGLHYGYTF.

The chain combines TRBV19 with TRBJ2-3; 11 positions agree with TRBD1. From germline, CDR1 is LNHDA and CDR2 SQIVND (reference sequence). This CDR3 is built from 18 residues. V lost 3 bases, J lost 3 bases, and 11 bases stayed unmatched. CDR3 residues: CASSIRRGDRGRTDTQYF. The DNA for the CDR3 is TGTGCCAGTAGTATTAGGAGAGGGGACAGGGGGAGAACAGATACGCAGTATTTT.

V gene TRBV5-4 combines with J gene TRBJ1-3; D call uncertain. Germline lookup yields CDR1 SGHNT and CDR2 YYREEE (reference sequence). Trimming cost V 2 bases and J 2 bases, with 5 bases left between them. The CDR3 has 13 residues. CDR3 in DNA: TGTGCCAGCAGCTTTCGGGCTGGAAACACCATATATTTT. It is translated as CASSFRAGNTIYF.

This clone was found a few times. The V gene is TRBV11-2, the J gene TRBJ2-3, with 7 bases that match TRBD2. The CDR3 is 18 amino acids. CDR1 is SGHAT, CDR2 FQNNGV, per germline. The J segment lost 1 base and the V segment lost 2 bases, leaving 12 bases of the junction unmatched. This CDR3 is CASSLYPPASGGTDTQYF. The CDR3 nucleotides read TGTGCCAGCAGCTTATACCCCCCGGCTAGCGGTGGCACAGATACGCAGTATTTT.

This rearrangement joins TRBV5-6 to TRBJ2-2; TRBD1 matches at 7 bases. The ends lost 4 bases at V and 2 bases at J; junction bases unmatched: 2. Germline V gene data show CDR1 as SGHDT and CDR2 as YYEEEE. This CDR3 contains 14 residues. The chain's CDR3 is CASSRDRNTGELFF. CDR3 DNA: TGTGCCAGCAGCCGGGACAGAAACACCGGGGAGCTGTTTTTT.

The table lists this clone with a few counts. CDR3 in amino acids: CASSEFNSPGTPYEQYF. DNA for the CDR3: TGTGCCAGCAGTGAATTTAATTCACCGGGGACTCCCTACGAGCAGTACTTC. This chain uses TRBV2 with TRBJ2-7; D perhaps matches TRBD2 (6 bases). Looked up from germline, CDR1 is SNHLY and CDR2 is FYNNEI. With 2 bases removed from V and 2 bases from J, the gap between germline ends came to 19 bases. CDR3 size: 17 residues.

The table lists this clone with a count of one. The gene calls are TRBV7-2 and TRBJ1-4; no clear D gene. Trimming took 5 bases from V and 6 from J, leaving 16 bases between them. Germline V gene lookup returns CDR1 SGHTA and CDR2 FQGNSA. The CDR3 is 15 residues long. Here the CDR3 DNA reads TGTGCCAGCAGCCGCCGGAGGAGGGAGGATGAAAAACTGTTTTTT. The encoded protein is CASSRRRREDEKLFF.

This clone was detected only a few times. This sequence joins TRBV7-8 and TRBJ1-5; the match to TRBD1 covers 7 bases. The CDR3 runs to 14 residues. Germline V CDR1 and CDR2: SGHVS, FQNEAQ. V was clipped by 3 bases and J by 5 bases; unmatched bases: 4. The CDR3: CASSFRQGYQPQHF. The CDR3 DNA follows: TGTGCCAGCAGCTTCCGACAGGGTTATCAGCCCCAGCATTTT.

This chain uses TRBV5-4 with TRBJ2-1, with 7 positions matching TRBD1. The CDR3 has 14 residues. In germline, CDR1 is SGHNT, CDR2 YYREEE (reference sequence). Unmatched junction bases numbered 6, after V lost 4 bases and J lost 5 bases. CDR3 nucleotides: TGTGCCAGCAGCATCGACAGGGTCGACAATGAGCAGTTCTTC. Amino acids: CASSIDRVDNEQFF.

The chain is built from TRBV6-6 and TRBJ1-3; D is perhaps TRBD1 (5 bases). CDR3 length: 13 residues. The germline gives CDR1 MNHNY, CDR2 SVGAGI (reference sequence). V was cut by 1 base and J by 8 bases, with 9 bases left in between. The CDR3 DNA reads TGTGCCAGCAGTTACTTCCCGGGGGACACCATATATTTT. As protein: CASSYFPGDTIYF.

The chain joins TRBV10-1 to TRBJ2-3; 8 bases fit TRBD2. Per germline, CDR1 WNHNN and CDR2 SYGVQD (reference sequence). The CDR3 contains 14 residues. The V gene end was trimmed by 2 bases and the J gene end by 5 bases; junction bases not matched to a gene: 3. The CDR3 nucleotides read TGCGCCAGCAGTGAGAACGGGGGGGGAGATACGCAGTATTTT. It encodes CASSENGGGDTQYF.

The genes are TRBV9 and TRBJ2-7, with 7 bases fitting TRBD2. The CDR3 totals 16 residues. In germline, CDR1 is SGDLS, CDR2 YYNGEE. V trimming: 0 bases; J trimming: 4 bases; junction bases outside the gene matches: 10. CDR3 protein: CASSVGAVAGPYEQYF. The CDR3, as DNA: TGTGCCAGCAGCGTAGGAGCGGTAGCGGGTCCTTACGAGCAGTACTTC.

This clone was counted a single time. This rearrangement joins TRBV6-4 to TRBJ2-1; 7 bases map to TRBD2. Germline V lookup: CDR1 MRHNA, CDR2 SNTAGT. Trimming cost V 3 bases and J 4 bases; bases outside gene matches: 6. The CDR3 consists of 15 residues. For the CDR3, the DNA is TGTGCCAGCAGTGAGGCTAGCGGTACGTACAATGAGCAGTTCTTC. This encodes CASSEASGTYNEQFF.

The rearrangement links TRBV7-2 to TRBJ2-3; TRBD1 agrees at 7 bases. The V gene's germline CDR1 is SGHTA and CDR2 FQGNSA. With 3 bases clipped from V and 0 bases from J, the junction kept 3 bases outside the gene matches. This CDR3 contains 15 residues. The CDR3 DNA sequence: TGTGCCAGCAGCTTGACAGGGCAAAGCACAGATACGCAGTATTTT. It translates to CASSLTGQSTDTQYF.

The CDR3 reads CASSLSPLKQGNTGELFF. In DNA, the CDR3 is TGTGCCAGCAGCTTAAGTCCCCTCAAGCAGGGGAACACCGGGGAGCTGTTTTTT. The rearrangement uses TRBV7-3 and TRBJ2-2; a weak D match, TRBD1 (5 bases). Trimming pared 1 base from V and 1 base from J, leaving 16 bases between. This CDR3 contains 18 residues. Per the germline V gene, CDR1 is SGHTA and CDR2 is FQGTGA.